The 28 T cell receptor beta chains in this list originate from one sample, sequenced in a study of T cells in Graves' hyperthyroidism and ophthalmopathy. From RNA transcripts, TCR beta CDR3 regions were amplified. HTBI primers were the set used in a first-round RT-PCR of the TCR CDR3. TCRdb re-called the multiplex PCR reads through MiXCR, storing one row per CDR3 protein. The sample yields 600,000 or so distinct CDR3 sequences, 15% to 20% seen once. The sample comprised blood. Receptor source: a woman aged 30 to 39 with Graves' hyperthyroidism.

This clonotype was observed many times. DNA for the CDR3: TGCAGCGTTGAATTTGGGGGAGCCTACGAGCAGTACTTC. It encodes CSVEFGGAYEQYF. The chain joins TRBV29-1 to TRBJ2-7; D assignment may be TRBD1 or TRBD2 (5 bases each). V lost 2 bases and J 2 bases, leaving 10 bases between the germline ends. Germline CDR1 is SQVTM and CDR2 is ANQGSEA. The CDR3 is 13 amino acids.

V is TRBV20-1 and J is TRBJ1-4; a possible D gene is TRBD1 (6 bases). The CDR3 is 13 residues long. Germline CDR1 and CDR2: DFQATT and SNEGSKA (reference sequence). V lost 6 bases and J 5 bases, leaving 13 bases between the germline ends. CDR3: CSADNRDNEKLFF. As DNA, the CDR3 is TGCAGTGCGGATAACAGGGACAATGAAAAACTGTTTTTT.

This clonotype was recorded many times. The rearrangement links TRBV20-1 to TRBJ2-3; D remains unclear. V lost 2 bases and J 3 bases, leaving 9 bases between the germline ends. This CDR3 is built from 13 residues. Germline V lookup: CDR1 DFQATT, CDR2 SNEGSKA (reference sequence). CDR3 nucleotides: TGCAGTGCTAGACCCCGTGGGACAGATACGCAGTATTTT. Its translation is CSARPRGTDTQYF.

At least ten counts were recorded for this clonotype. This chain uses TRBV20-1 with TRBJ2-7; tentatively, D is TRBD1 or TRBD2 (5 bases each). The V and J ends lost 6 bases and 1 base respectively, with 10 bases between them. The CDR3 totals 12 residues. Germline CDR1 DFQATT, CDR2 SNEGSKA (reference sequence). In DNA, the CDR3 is TGCAGTGCGAGGGACCAATCCTACGAGCAGTACTTC. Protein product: CSARDQSYEQYF.

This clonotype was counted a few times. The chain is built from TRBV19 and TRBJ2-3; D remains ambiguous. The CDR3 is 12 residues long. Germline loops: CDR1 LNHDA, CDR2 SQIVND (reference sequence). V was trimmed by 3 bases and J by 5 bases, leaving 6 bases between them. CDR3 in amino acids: CASSILGDTQYF. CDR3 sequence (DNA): TGTGCCAGTAGTATTTTAGGAGATACGCAGTATTTT.

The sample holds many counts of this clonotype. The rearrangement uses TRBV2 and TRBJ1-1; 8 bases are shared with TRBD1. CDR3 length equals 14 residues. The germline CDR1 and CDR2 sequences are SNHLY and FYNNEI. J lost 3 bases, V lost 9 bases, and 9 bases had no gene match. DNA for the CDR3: TGTGCCAGTGGACAGGGAGTTTTTTACACTGAAGCTTTCTTT. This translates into CASGQGVFYTEAFF.

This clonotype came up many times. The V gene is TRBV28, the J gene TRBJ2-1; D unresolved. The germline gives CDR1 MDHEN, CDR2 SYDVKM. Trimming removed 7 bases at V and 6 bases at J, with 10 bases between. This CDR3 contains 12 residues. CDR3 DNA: TGTGCCAGCAAGGGCTATCTCAATGAGCAGTTCTTC. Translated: CASKGYLNEQFF.

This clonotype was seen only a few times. The CDR3 loop reads CASSPGTSGAYFGEQYF. The CDR3 DNA is TGTGCCAGCTCACCAGGGACTAGCGGGGCCTATTTCGGCGAGCAGTACTTC. The V call is TRBV12-3 or TRBV12-4, the J call TRBJ2-7; TRBD2 aligns across 13 bases. This CDR3 contains 17 residues. V lost 8 bases, J lost 6 bases, and 16 bases stayed unmatched.

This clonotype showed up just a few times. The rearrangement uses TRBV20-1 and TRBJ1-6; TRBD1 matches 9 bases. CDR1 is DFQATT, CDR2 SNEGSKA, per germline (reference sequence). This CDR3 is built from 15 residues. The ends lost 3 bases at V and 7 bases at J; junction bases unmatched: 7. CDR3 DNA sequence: TGCAGTGCTAGTCGAAGGGACAGGGTAAATTCACCCCTCCACTTT. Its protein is CSASRRDRVNSPLHF.

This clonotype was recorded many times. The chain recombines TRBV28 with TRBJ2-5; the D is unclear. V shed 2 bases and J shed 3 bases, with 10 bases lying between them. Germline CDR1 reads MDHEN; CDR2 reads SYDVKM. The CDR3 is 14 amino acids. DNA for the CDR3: TGTGCCAGCAGTTTAAAACCAGGCGAAGAGACCCAGTACTTC. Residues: CASSLKPGEETQYF.

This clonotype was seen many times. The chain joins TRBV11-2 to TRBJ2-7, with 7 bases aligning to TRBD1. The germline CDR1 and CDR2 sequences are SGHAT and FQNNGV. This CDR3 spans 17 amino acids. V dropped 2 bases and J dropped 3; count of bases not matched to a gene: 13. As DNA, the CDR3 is TGTGCCAGCAGCTTACGTGGGGCAGGGGGTCTATACTACGAGCAGTACTTC. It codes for CASSLRGAGGLYYEQYF.

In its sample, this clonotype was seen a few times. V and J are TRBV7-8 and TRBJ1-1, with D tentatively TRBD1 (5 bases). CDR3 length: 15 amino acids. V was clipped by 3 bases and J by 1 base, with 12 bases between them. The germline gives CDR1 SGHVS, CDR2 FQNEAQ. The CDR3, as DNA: TGTGCCAGCAGCTTCCTCAGGGTGGCGAACACTGAAGCTTTCTTT. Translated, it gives CASSFLRVANTEAFF.

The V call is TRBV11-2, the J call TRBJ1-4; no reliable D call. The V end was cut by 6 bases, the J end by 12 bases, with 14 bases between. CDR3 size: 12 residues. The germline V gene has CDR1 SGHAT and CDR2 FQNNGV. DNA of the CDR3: TGTGCCAGCAGTTCCACGATGGGAGAACTGTTTTTT. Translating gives CASSSTMGELFF. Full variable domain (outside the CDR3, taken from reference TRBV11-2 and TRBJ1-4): EAGVAQSPRYKIIEKRQSVAFWCNPISGHATLYWYQQILGQGPKLLIQFQNNGVVDDSQLPKDRFSAERLKGVDSTLKIQPAKLEDSAVYLCASSSTMGELFFGSGTQLSVL.

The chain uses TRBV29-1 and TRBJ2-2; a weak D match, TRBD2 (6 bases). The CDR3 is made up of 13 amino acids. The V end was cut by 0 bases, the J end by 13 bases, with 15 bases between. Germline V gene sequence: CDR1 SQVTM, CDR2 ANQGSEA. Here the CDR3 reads CSVEDKVGGRLFF. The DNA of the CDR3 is TGCAGCGTTGAAGATAAAGTTGGAGGGCGGCTGTTTTTT.

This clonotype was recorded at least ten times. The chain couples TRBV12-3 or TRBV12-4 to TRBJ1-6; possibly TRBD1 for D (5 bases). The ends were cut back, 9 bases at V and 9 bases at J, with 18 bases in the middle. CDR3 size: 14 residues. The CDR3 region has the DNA TGTGCCAGTGGAATTGGGGGATCGGGTTCACCCCTCCACTTT. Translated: CASGIGGSGSPLHF.

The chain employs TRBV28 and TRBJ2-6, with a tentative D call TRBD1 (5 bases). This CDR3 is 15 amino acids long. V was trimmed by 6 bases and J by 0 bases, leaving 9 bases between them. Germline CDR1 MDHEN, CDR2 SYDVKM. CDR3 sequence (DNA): TGTGCCAGCAGCCAGGGTTACTCTGGGGCCAACGTCCTGACTTTC. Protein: CASSQGYSGANVLTF.

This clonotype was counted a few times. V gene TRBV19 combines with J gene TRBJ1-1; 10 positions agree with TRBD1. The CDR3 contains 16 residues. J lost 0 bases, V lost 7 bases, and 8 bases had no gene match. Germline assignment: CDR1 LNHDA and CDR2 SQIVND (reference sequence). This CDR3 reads CASTGDRGYMNTEAFF. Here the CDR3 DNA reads TGTGCCAGTACCGGGGACAGGGGCTACATGAACACTGAAGCTTTCTTT.

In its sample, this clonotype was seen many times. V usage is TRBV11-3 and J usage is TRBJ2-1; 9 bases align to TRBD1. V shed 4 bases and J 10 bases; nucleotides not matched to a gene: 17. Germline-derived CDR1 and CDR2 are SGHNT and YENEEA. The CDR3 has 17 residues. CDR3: CASSSNPGTGKATEQFF. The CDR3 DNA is TGTGCCAGCAGCTCGAATCCCGGGACAGGGAAAGCTACGGAGCAGTTCTTC.

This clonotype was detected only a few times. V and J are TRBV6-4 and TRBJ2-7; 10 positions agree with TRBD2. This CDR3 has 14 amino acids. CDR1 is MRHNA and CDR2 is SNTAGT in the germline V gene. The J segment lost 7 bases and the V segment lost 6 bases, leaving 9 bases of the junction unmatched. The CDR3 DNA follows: TGTGCCAGCAGAAGGACTAGCGGCGGTATGGAGCAGTACTTC. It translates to CASRRTSGGMEQYF.

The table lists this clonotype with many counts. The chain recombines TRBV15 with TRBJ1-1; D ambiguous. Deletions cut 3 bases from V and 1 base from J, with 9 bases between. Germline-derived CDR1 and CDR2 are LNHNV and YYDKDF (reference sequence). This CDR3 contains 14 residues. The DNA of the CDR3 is TGTGCCACCAGCAGCCACAAAAAGAACACTGAAGCTTTCTTT. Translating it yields CATSSHKKNTEAFF.

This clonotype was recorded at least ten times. The CDR3 region has the DNA TGTGCCAGCAGTTCGGTAGCGGGAGCTACAGATACGCAGTATTTT. As protein: CASSSVAGATDTQYF. V and J are TRBV6-2 or TRBV6-3 and TRBJ2-3; TRBD2 matches 9 bases. Germline loops: CDR1 MNHEY, CDR2 SVGEGT. The CDR3 is made up of 15 amino acids. With 4 bases clipped from V and 3 bases from J, the junction kept 5 bases outside the gene matches.

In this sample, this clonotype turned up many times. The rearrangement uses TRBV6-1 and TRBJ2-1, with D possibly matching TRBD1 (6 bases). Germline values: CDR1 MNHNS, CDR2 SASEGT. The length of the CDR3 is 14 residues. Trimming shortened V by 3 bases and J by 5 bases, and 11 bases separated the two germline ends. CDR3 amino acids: CASSEGYRDNEQFF. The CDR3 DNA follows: TGTGCCAGCAGTGAGGGATACAGGGACAATGAGCAGTTCTTC.

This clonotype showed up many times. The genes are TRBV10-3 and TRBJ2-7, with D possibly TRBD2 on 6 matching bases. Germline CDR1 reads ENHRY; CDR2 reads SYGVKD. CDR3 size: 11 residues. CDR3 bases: TGTGTCACGGCGGGGTCGAGGGAGCAGTACTTC. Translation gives CVTAGSREQYF.

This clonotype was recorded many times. CDR3 coding DNA: TGTGCCAGCTTGGGACAGAACTATGGCTACACCTTC. It codes for CASLGQNYGYTF. The rearrangement uses TRBV2 and TRBJ1-2, with 7 bases matching TRBD1. The germline gives CDR1 SNHLY, CDR2 FYNNEI. The CDR3 is 12 amino acids. The V gene end was trimmed by 8 bases and the J gene end by 2 bases; junction bases not matched to a gene: 2.

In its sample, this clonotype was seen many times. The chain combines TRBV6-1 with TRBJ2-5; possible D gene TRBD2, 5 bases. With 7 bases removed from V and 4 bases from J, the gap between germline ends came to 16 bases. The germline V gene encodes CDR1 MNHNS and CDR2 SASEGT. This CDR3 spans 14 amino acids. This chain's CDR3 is CASIRTSRGETQYF. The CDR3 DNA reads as TGTGCCAGCATTCGGACCTCCCGGGGAGAGACCCAGTACTTC.

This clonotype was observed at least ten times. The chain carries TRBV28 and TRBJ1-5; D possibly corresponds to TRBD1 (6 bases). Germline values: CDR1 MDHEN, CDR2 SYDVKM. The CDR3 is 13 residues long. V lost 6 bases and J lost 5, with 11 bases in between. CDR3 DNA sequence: TGTGCCAGCAGAGAGGACAGCCATCAGCCCCAGCATTTT. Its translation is CASREDSHQPQHF.

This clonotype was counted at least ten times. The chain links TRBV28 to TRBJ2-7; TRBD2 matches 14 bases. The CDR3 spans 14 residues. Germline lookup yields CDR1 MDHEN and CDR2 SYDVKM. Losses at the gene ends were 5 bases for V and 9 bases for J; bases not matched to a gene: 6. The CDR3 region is CASSVTGLAGVQYF. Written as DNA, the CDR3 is TGTGCCAGCAGTGTTACGGGACTAGCGGGAGTGCAGTACTTC.

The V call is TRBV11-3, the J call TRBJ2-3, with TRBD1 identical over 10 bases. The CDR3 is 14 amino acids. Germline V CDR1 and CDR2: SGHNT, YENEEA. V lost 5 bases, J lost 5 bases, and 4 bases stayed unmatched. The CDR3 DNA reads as TGTGCCAGCAGCGGCCGGGACAGGGGAGATACGCAGTATTTT. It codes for CASSGRDRGDTQYF. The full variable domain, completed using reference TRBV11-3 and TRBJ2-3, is EAGVVQSPRYKIIEKKQPVAFWCNPISGHNTLYWYLQNLGQGPELLIRYENEEAVDDSQLPKDRFSAERLKGVDSTLKIQPAELGDSAVYLCASSGRDRGDTQYFGPGTRLTVL.